Shown below are 14 T cell receptor beta chains from a single sample sequenced in a study of T-cell memory formation after mild COVID-19. TCRdb analysed the 5' RACE reads with MiXCR anew, one entry per CDR3 protein. The data show roughly 100,000 distinct CDR3 sequences, with around 15% seen just once and 25% to 30% held by the top ten. The specimen was PBMCs or a T cell subset sorted from them (not recorded which). The receptors were sampled from an adult woman who had mild COVID-19 (a few samples of this study predate the infection). Cell type and time point are not known.

This clonotype has only a few counts. The V and J genes are TRBV7-9 and TRBJ1-1; no firm D call. CDR1 and CDR2 from the germline V gene are SEHNR and FQNEAQ (reference sequence). The CDR3 runs to 12 residues. The ends were cut back, 5 bases at V and 3 bases at J, with 7 bases in the middle. CDR3: CASSHDDTEAFF. CDR3 sequence (DNA): TGTGCCAGCAGCCACGATGACACTGAAGCTTTCTTT.

With regard to this clonotype: At one of its ends the junction is not consistent with the germline gene, which may arise from a read error. The chain is built from TRBV12-3 or TRBV12-4 and TRBJ2-1, with 8 bases aligning to TRBD2. This CDR3 region has 14 residues. The CDR3 reads CASNLAGRLAEQFF. The CDR3 DNA sequence: TGTGCCAGCAATTTAGCGGGACGCCTCGCGGAGCAGTTCTTC.

CDR3 region: CASSPPITGGEEYGNTIYF. For the CDR3, the DNA is TGTGCCAGCTCACCACCTATTACGGGGGGCGAAGAATACGGAAACACCATATATTTT. J is TRBJ1-3 and V is TRBV18, with D perhaps matching TRBD1 (6 bases). Germline-derived CDR1 and CDR2 are KGHSH and LQKENI. V was clipped by 0 bases and J by 4 bases, with 22 bases between them. CDR3 size: 19 residues.

This clonotype was detected only a few times. CDR3 loop: CSARGGSGLAITDTQYF. In nucleotides, the CDR3 is TGCAGTGCTAGAGGGGGGTCAGGACTAGCCATCACAGATACGCAGTATTTT. The V gene is TRBV20-1, the J gene TRBJ2-3; 8 nucleotides align to TRBD2. The CDR3 is 17 amino acids. Trimming at V came to 1 base and at J to 2 bases, leaving 11 bases not matched to a gene. In germline, CDR1 is DFQATT, CDR2 SNEGSKA (reference sequence).

This clonotype was counted a few times. V is TRBV9 and J is TRBJ1-2; the D is unclear. This CDR3 contains 15 residues. Germline-derived CDR1 and CDR2 are SGDLS and YYNGEE. Trimming stripped 0 bases from V and 6 bases from J, with 15 bases between. Here the CDR3 DNA reads TGTGCCAGCAGCGTAGTTAGCCACCCGATGGATGGCTACACCTTC. Protein: CASSVVSHPMDGYTF.

The gene calls are TRBV24-1 and TRBJ2-2; no clear D gene. CDR1 and CDR2 (germline): KGHDR, SFDVKD. CDR3 length: 13 amino acids. The germline V and J ends were trimmed by 0 bases and 6 bases, with 4 bases remaining between them. CDR3 nucleotide sequence: TGTGCCACCAGTGATTTGCATCCCGGGGAGCTGTTTTTT. Protein product: CATSDLHPGELFF.

The chain links TRBV7-8 to TRBJ1-1; the D is unclear. This CDR3 has 16 amino acids. Germline values: CDR1 SGHVS, CDR2 FQNEAQ. The V end was cut by 1 base, the J end by 2 bases, with 14 bases between. This CDR3 reads CASSLDGQVDNTEAFF. The CDR3 region has the DNA TGTGCCAGCAGCTTAGACGGGCAGGTAGACAACACTGAAGCTTTCTTT.

V usage is TRBV5-1 and J usage is TRBJ1-5, with 7 bases fitting TRBD1. The germline CDR1 and CDR2 sequences are SGHRS and YFSETQ. This CDR3 has 18 residues. V trimming: 3 bases; J trimming: 1 base; junction bases outside the gene matches: 13. The CDR3 DNA reads TGCGCCAGCAGCTGGGCCTACAGCAGGGGGATGAGCAATCAGCCCCAGCATTTT. Translation: CASSWAYSRGMSNQPQHF. Looking up the rest from reference TRBV5-1 and TRBJ1-5 gives the full variable domain: KAGVTQTPRYLIKTRGQQVTLSCSPISGHRSVSWYQQTPGQGLQFLFEYFSETQRNKGNFPGRFSGRQFSNSRSEMNVSTLELGDSALYLCASSWAYSRGMSNQPQHFGDGTRLSIL.

There are a few counts of this clonotype. One end of the junction is discordant with germline, which a read error may explain. The chain combines TRBV7-8 with TRBJ1-2; no reliable D call. Germline-derived CDR1 and CDR2 are SGHVS and FQNEAQ. The CDR3 consists of 13 residues. The CDR3 region has the DNA TGTGCCAGCAGCTTAGCCACGGCCTATGGCTACACATTC. Amino acid sequence: CASSLATAYGYTF.

This clonotype turned up a few times. The J gene is TRBJ1-4, the V gene TRBV27; no clear D gene. This CDR3 is 14 amino acids long. Germline lookup yields CDR1 MNHEY and CDR2 SMNVEV (reference sequence). V was trimmed by 5 bases and J by 10 bases, leaving 17 bases between them. This CDR3 is CASSSSEHSLKLFF. For the CDR3, the DNA is TGTGCCAGCAGTAGTTCGGAACACTCGTTAAAACTGTTTTTT.

Many counts were recorded for this clonotype. The chain employs TRBV2 and TRBJ2-1; unclear D gene. The CDR3 is 14 residues long. Trimming removed 0 bases at V and 4 bases at J, with 7 bases between. The V gene's germline CDR1 is SNHLY and CDR2 FYNNEI. CDR3 sequence: CASSEAPGYNEQFF. As DNA, the CDR3 is TGTGCCAGCAGTGAAGCGCCCGGATACAATGAGCAGTTCTTC.

The rearrangement joins TRBV9 to TRBJ2-1, with D possibly being TRBD1 or TRBD2 (5 bases each). Germline V CDR1 and CDR2: SGDLS, YYNGEE. The V end was cut by 4 bases, the J end by 4 bases, with 15 bases between. The CDR3 consists of 15 residues. CDR3 protein: CASSPPGALYNEQFF. CDR3 DNA sequence: TGTGCCAGCAGCCCGCCCGGGGCTCTTTACAATGAGCAGTTCTTC.

This sequence joins TRBV7-8 and TRBJ2-3, with 8 nucleotides matching TRBD2. V lost 5 bases and J lost 3; bases outside the gene matches: 7. CDR1 is SGHVS and CDR2 is FQNEAQ in the germline V gene. This CDR3 is 15 amino acids long. The CDR3 spells CASSPPGLETDTQYF. CDR3 sequence (DNA): TGTGCCAGCAGCCCTCCGGGACTAGAGACAGATACGCAGTATTTT.

The chain carries TRBV7-9 and TRBJ2-3; D is unresolved. Germline V gene lookup returns CDR1 SEHNR and CDR2 FQNEAQ (reference sequence). Between the trimmed V and J ends, which lost 1 base and 2 bases, there was a span of 10 bases. The CDR3 extends over 15 amino acids. The CDR3 spells CASSLVTTYTDTQYF. The CDR3 DNA reads as TGTGCCAGCAGCTTAGTTACTACCTACACAGATACGCAGTATTTT.